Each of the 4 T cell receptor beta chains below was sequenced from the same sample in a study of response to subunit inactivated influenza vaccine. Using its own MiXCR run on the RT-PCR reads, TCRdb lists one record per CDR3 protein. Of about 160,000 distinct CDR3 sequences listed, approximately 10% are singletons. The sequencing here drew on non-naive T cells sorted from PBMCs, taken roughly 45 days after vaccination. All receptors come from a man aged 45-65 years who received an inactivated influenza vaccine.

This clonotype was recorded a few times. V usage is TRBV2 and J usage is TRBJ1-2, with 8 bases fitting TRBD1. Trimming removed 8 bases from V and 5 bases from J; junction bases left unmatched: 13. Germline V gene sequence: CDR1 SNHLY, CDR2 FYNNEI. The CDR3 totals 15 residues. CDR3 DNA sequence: TGTGCCAGCGGGGGGAAATTGGACAGGGAATATGGCTACACCTTC. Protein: CASGGKLDREYGYTF. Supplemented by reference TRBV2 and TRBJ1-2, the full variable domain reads EPEVTQTPSHQVTQMGQEVILRCVPISNHLYFYWYRQILGQKVEFLVSFYNNEISEKSEIFDDQFSVERPDGSNFTLKIRSTKLEDSAMYFCASGGKLDREYGYTFGSGTRLTVV.

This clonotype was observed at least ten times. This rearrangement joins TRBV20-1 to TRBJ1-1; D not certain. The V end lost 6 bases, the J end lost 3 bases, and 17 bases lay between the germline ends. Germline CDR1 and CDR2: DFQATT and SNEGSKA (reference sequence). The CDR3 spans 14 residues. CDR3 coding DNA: TGCAGTGCCAGCGAATGGGAGGGAGACACTGAAGCTTTCTTT. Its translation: CSASEWEGDTEAFF.

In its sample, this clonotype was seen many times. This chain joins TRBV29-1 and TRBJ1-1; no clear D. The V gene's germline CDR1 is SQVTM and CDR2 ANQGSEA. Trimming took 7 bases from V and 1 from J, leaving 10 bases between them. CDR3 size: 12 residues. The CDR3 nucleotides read TGCAGCGCCTCCGCCTCGAACACTGAAGCTTTCTTT. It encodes CSASASNTEAFF.

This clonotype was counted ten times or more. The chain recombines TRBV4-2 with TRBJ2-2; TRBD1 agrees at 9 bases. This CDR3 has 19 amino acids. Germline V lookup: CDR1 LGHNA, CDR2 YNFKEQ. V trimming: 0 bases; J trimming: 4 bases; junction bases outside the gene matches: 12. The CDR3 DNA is TGTGCCAGCAGCCAAGATTTCGTTCGGGACAGGGATGTCACCGGGGAGCTGTTTTTT. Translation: CASSQDFVRDRDVTGELFF.